This T cell receptor beta chain was identified during a study of blood T cell repertoires in COVID-19. Study overall: Samples taken during acute and convalescent COVID-19 were collected in the United States, Italy and Spain. Nucleic acid was either cDNA or gDNA, and it came from T cells, B-cell-depleted T cells, or PBMCs.

Germline V gene sequence: CDR1 LNHDA, CDR2 SQIVND (reference sequence). Trimming left V 3 bases short and J 3 bases short, with 11 bases between. The CDR3 is made up of 14 amino acids. Authors' processing steps: Amplifying reference gene primers gave estimates of nucleated cell counts. TCRdb's copy holds only in-frame clones and misses some; the assay was immunoSEQ multiplex PCR. V, J and clone size were drawn from that table, and D and trimming were deduced from the DNA. The table records about 180,000 clones, roughly 87% of them present only once. The V gene is TRBV19, the J gene TRBJ1-1; D uncertain. The specimen sequenced was peripheral blood. This TCR was recovered from a woman in her forties or fifties with acute or convalescent COVID-19. Here the CDR3 reads CASSIARPDTEAFF. DNA of the CDR3: TGTGCCAGTAGTATCGCACGCCCGGACACTGAAGCTTTCTTT.